The T cell receptor beta chain described here comes from a study of long-term antiretroviral therapy in people with HIV. The samples comprised about 0.85-11 million cryopreserved PBMC ahead of DNA extraction. Study conclusions and caveats: Controls exceeded HIV repertoires in CDR3 length range.

Germline V gene sequence: CDR1 SGHTA, CDR2 FQGNSA. This CDR3 region has 12 residues. With 3 bases removed from V and 0 bases from J, the gap between germline ends came to 3 bases. The immunoSEQ assay was v3.0, run at survey level. Assay used: immunoSEQ multiplex PCR; TCRdb lists only in-frame clones, some missing. Of under 45,000 clones in the sample, 94% were seen once. With respect to this clone: What it recognizes is unknown.

The gene calls are TRBV7-2 and TRBJ2-7; D not certain. This clonotype was sampled from a woman aged 45-59 years with HIV. The sample consisted of unsorted PBMCs, taken around 5.3 years after starting antiretroviral therapy. The CDR3 spells CASSFDSYEQYF. In DNA, the CDR3 is TGTGCCAGCAGCTTTGACTCCTACGAGCAGTACTTC.